Listed here are 25 T cell receptor beta chains from one sample, sequenced in a study of shared clonotypes between healthy human individuals. Libraries were prepared by immunoSEQ multiplex PCR; TCRdb keeps only in-frame clonotypes and omits some of them. Here the sample spans some 2,500,000 clones, over 85% being singletons. Sequenced material: naive CD4+ T cells from PBMCs. The subset was: CD45RA+ positively selected. The receptors originated from a man younger than 30 in good health. Some clones in this sample may be carry-over from other donors' samples.

To note about this clone: The identical CDR3 is also encoded by other nucleotide sequences in the sample. The chain uses TRBV6-6 and TRBJ1-1; D remains ambiguous. The CDR3 is 12 amino acids. V gave up 0 bases and J gave up 7 bases, with 6 bases separating them. From germline, CDR1 is MNHNY and CDR2 SVGAGI (reference sequence). CDR3 sequence reads: CASSYSGSEAFF. CDR3 coding DNA: TGTGCCAGCAGTTACTCCGGCAGTGAAGCTTTCTTT.

The sample holds one count of this clone. This chain connects TRBV2 to TRBJ1-3; 9 bases line up with TRBD1. CDR1 is SNHLY and CDR2 is FYNNEI in the germline V gene. The CDR3 extends over 16 amino acids. V lost 6 bases to trimming and J lost 0 bases; unmatched junction nucleotides: 6. The CDR3 DNA reads as TGTGCCAGCAGCCTACAGGGGGCATACTCTGGAAACACCATATATTTT. This codes for CASSLQGAYSGNTIYF.

This chain links TRBV2 with TRBJ2-7; 12 positions match TRBD2. Germline values: CDR1 SNHLY, CDR2 FYNNEI. The V segment lost 6 bases and the J segment 7 bases; nucleotides outside the gene matches: 7. The CDR3 has 14 residues. As DNA, the CDR3 is TGTGCCAGCAGGGTGCTAGCGGGAGGGCGGGAGCAGTACTTC. Protein: CASRVLAGGREQYF.

This sequence joins TRBV7-3 and TRBJ2-2; TRBD1 might be the D (6 bases). V dropped 1 base and J dropped 4 bases, with 13 bases sitting between them. There are 16 residues in the CDR3. Germline CDR1 is SGHTA and CDR2 is FQGTGA. In nucleotides, the CDR3 is TGTGCCAGCAGCTTAAATCTGGGGGCGGGCACCGGGGAGCTGTTTTTT. Amino acids: CASSLNLGAGTGELFF.

The gene calls are TRBV5-1 and TRBJ1-1, with TRBD1 matching over 8 bases. The V gene's germline CDR1 is SGHRS and CDR2 YFSETQ. Trimming took 0 bases from V and 0 from J; bases not matched to a gene: 13. The CDR3 is 19 residues long. The CDR3, as DNA: TGCGCCAGCAGCTTGGACCCGGACAGGGCCCTAACAATGAACACTGAAGCTTTCTTT. Its protein product is CASSLDPDRALTMNTEAFF.

Only one count was recorded for this clone. This chain connects TRBV5-1 to TRBJ2-1; D gene uncertain. Germline V gene data show CDR1 as SGHRS and CDR2 as YFSETQ. The CDR3 consists of 17 residues. V was pared by 4 bases and J by 9 bases, with 26 bases between. The CDR3 coding sequence is TGCGCCAGCAGCCCCGGATATAGCCTCAGTAGGTTAGGTGAGCAGTTCTTC. Protein: CASSPGYSLSRLGEQFF.

Written as DNA, the CDR3 is TGTGCCAGCAGCTTGCCGACAGACACCGGGGAGCTGTTTTTT. It translates to CASSLPTDTGELFF. The rearrangement uses TRBV7-9 and TRBJ2-2; D may be TRBD1 (5 bases). V dropped 3 bases and J dropped 3 bases, with 8 bases sitting between them. Germline loops: CDR1 SEHNR, CDR2 FQNEAQ (reference sequence). The CDR3 is 14 amino acids. Based on the CDR3 plus reference TRBV7-9 and TRBJ2-2, the full variable domain is DTGVSQNPRHKITKRGQNVTFRCDPISEHNRLYWYRQTLGQGPEFLTYFQNEAQLEKSRLLSDRFSAERPKGSFSTLEIQRTEQGDSAMYLCASSLPTDTGELFFGEGSRLTVL.

The chain carries TRBV10-1 and TRBJ2-2; TRBD1 is a possible D gene (8 bases). The CDR3 sequence is 16 residues long. The V gene lost 4 bases and the J gene lost 1 base, with 13 bases spanning the gap. Germline loops: CDR1 WNHNN, CDR2 SYGVQD (reference sequence). In nucleotides, the CDR3 is TGCGCCAGCAGTGGAAACAGGGGGGGGAACACCGGGGAGCTGTTTTTT. This codes for CASSGNRGGNTGELFF.

The rearrangement joins TRBV4-1 to TRBJ1-2; 8 bases are a match to TRBD1. With V trimmed by 3 bases and J by 4 bases, 10 bases remained unmatched. Germline V gene data show CDR1 as MGHRA and CDR2 as YSYEKL. The CDR3 has 16 residues. CDR3 residues: CASSHGSGGEGYGYTF. In DNA form, the CDR3 reads TGCGCCAGCAGCCATGGTTCAGGGGGCGAGGGCTATGGCTACACCTTC.

The J gene is TRBJ2-6, the V gene TRBV7-2; a possible D gene is TRBD1 (6 bases). The CDR3 covers 17 residues. The germline gives CDR1 SGHTA, CDR2 FQGNSA. Trimming cost V 5 bases and J 0 bases, with 14 bases left between them. The CDR3 nucleotides read TGTGCCAGCAGCCCCGGGACATCAAGCTCTGGGGCCAACGTCCTGACTTTC. It yields the protein CASSPGTSSSGANVLTF.

The chain recombines TRBV15 with TRBJ2-1; 7 bases are shared with TRBD2. After removal of 5 bases from V and 14 bases from J, the junction contained 15 bases not matched to a gene. Germline V gene lookup returns CDR1 LNHNV and CDR2 YYDKDF (reference sequence). The CDR3 is made up of 14 amino acids. CDR3 protein: CATSRSVGAGRKFF. For the CDR3, the DNA is TGTGCCACCAGCCGGTCTGTGGGAGCGGGGAGGAAGTTCTTC.

The chain carries TRBV6-5 and TRBJ2-7; unclear D gene. The CDR3 is 16 amino acids. CDR1 is MNHEY, CDR2 SVGAGI, per germline. Deletions cut 2 bases from V and 0 bases from J, with 14 bases between. The DNA of the CDR3 is TGTGCCAGCAGTTACACGCCCGGACGGAGCTCCTACGAGCAGTACTTC. Protein sequence: CASSYTPGRSSYEQYF.

The gene calls are TRBV9 and TRBJ2-7; D may be TRBD1 (5 bases). The germline V and J ends were trimmed by 4 bases and 6 bases, with 23 bases remaining between them. The V gene's germline CDR1 is SGDLS and CDR2 YYNGEE. CDR3 size: 16 residues. The CDR3 bases are TGTGCCAGCAGCCCCCGCTCTCCAGGGAATGGAGCCGAGCAGTACTTC. Its translation: CASSPRSPGNGAEQYF.

The chain couples TRBV28 to TRBJ2-1; 8 bases fit TRBD1. The CDR3 extends over 15 amino acids. V gave up 2 bases and J gave up 8 bases; unmatched junction bases: 8. Germline values: CDR1 MDHEN, CDR2 SYDVKM. CDR3 sequence (DNA): TGTGCCAGCAGTTTACCGGGACAGGCGTATCATGAGCAGTTCTTC. Its protein product is CASSLPGQAYHEQFF.

This sequence joins TRBV18 and TRBJ1-1; 9 nucleotides match TRBD1. The CDR3 runs to 15 residues. V gave up 6 bases and J gave up 4 bases; unmatched junction bases: 9. CDR1 and CDR2 from the germline V gene are KGHSH and LQKENI. The CDR3 DNA sequence: TGTGCCAGCTCCCGCGGGACAGGGATTGGCACTGAAGCTTTCTTT. It specifies CASSRGTGIGTEAFF.

The chain employs TRBV11-3 and TRBJ2-3; 15 bases are a match to TRBD2. This CDR3 region has 17 residues. J was trimmed by 3 bases and V by 5 bases; bases with no gene match: 6. CDR1 and CDR2 from the germline V gene are SGHNT and YENEEA. The CDR3 spells CASSPGLAGGGTDTQYF. DNA of the CDR3: TGTGCCAGCAGCCCGGGACTAGCGGGAGGCGGTACAGATACGCAGTATTTT.

The chain links TRBV15 to TRBJ1-5; no clear D gene. The CDR3 contains 17 residues. Trimming cost V 0 bases and J 0 bases, with 12 bases left between them. Germline lookup yields CDR1 LNHNV and CDR2 YYDKDF (reference sequence). The CDR3 DNA reads as TGTGCCACCAGCAGAGATGCCGCTCTCGATAGCAATCAGCCCCAGCATTTT. Residues: CATSRDAALDSNQPQHF.

The V and J genes are TRBV5-6 and TRBJ2-6, with 7 bases identical to TRBD2. CDR3 length: 15 amino acids. After removal of 3 bases from V and 1 base from J, the junction contained 1 base not matched to a gene. CDR1 is SGHDT, CDR2 YYEEEE, per germline. CDR3 in DNA: TGTGCCAGCAGCTCAGCGGGATCTGGGGCCAACGTCCTGACTTTC. It specifies CASSSAGSGANVLTF.

This chain connects TRBV30 to TRBJ2-5; D gene uncertain. V lost 4 bases and J lost 1, with 7 bases in between. Looked up from germline, CDR1 is GTSNPN and CDR2 is SVGIG (reference sequence). The CDR3 length is 12 residues. CDR3 nucleotides: TGTGCCTGGACCCCAGGCCAAGAGACCCAGTACTTC. Its translation is CAWTPGQETQYF. Using reference TRBV30 and TRBJ2-5 for the parts outside the CDR3, the full variable domain is SQTIHQWPATLVQPVGSPLSLECTVEGTSNPNLYWYRQAAGRGLQLLFYSVGIGQISSEVPQNLSASRPQDRQFILSSKKLLLSDSGFYLCAWTPGQETQYFGPGTRLLVL.

The rearrangement uses TRBV7-2 and TRBJ2-7, with 8 bases identical to TRBD1. The CDR3 runs 16 residues. The trim removed 1 base at V and 1 base at J, leaving 6 bases unmatched. Germline lookup yields CDR1 SGHTA and CDR2 FQGNSA. This CDR3 reads CASSLEAQGASYEQYF. The DNA of the CDR3 is TGTGCCAGCAGCTTAGAGGCTCAGGGGGCATCCTACGAGCAGTACTTC. The full variable domain, rest sourced from reference TRBV7-2 and TRBJ2-7, is GAGVSQSPSNKVTEKGKDVELRCDPISGHTALYWYRQSLGQGLEFLIYFQGNSAPDKSGLPSDRFSAERTGGSVSTLTIQRTQQEDSAVYLCASSLEAQGASYEQYFGPGTRLTVT.

This chain links TRBV15 with TRBJ1-5, with D uncertain. Germline V CDR1 and CDR2: LNHNV, YYDKDF (reference sequence). Trimming pared 5 bases from V and 7 bases from J, leaving 9 bases between. The CDR3 covers 12 residues. CDR3 protein: CATSLGRQPQHF. Here the CDR3 DNA reads TGTGCCACCAGCTTAGGGCGGCAGCCCCAGCATTTT.

Turning to this clone: Other nucleotide sequences from this sample produce the same CDR3. The chain carries TRBV14 and TRBJ1-4; TRBD1 is a possible D gene (5 bases). Germline-derived CDR1 and CDR2 are SGHDN and FVKESK. The CDR3 is made up of 13 amino acids. Trimming pared 5 bases from V and 5 bases from J, leaving 9 bases between. DNA of the CDR3: TGTGCCAGCAGCAGGGGATTGAATGAAAAACTGTTTTTT. This encodes CASSRGLNEKLFF. Based on the CDR3 plus reference TRBV14 and TRBJ1-4, the full variable domain is EAGVTQFPSHSVIEKGQTVTLRCDPISGHDNLYWYRRVMGKEIKFLLHFVKESKQDESGMPNNRFLAERTGGTYSTLKVQPAELEDSGVYFCASSRGLNEKLFFGSGTQLSVL.

The V gene is TRBV28, the J gene TRBJ2-3, with TRBD2 identical over 8 bases. J gave up 5 bases and V 3 bases, and 4 bases lay outside the gene matches. From germline, CDR1 is MDHEN and CDR2 SYDVKM. The CDR3 consists of 14 residues. CDR3 sequence: CASSLDGRGDTQYF. The CDR3, as DNA: TGTGCCAGCAGTTTGGACGGGAGGGGAGATACGCAGTATTTT. Full variable domain (remainder filled in from reference TRBV28 and TRBJ2-3): DVKVTQSSRYLVKRTGEKVFLECVQDMDHENMFWYRQDPGLGLRLIYFSYDVKMKEKGDIPEGYSVSREKKERFSLILESASTNQTSMYLCASSLDGRGDTQYFGPGTRLTVL.

V is TRBV14 and J is TRBJ1-3, with 9 bases identical to TRBD1. Germline V gene data show CDR1 as SGHDN and CDR2 as FVKESK. The CDR3 is made up of 15 amino acids. Unmatched junction bases numbered 5, after V lost 4 bases and J lost 4 bases. This CDR3 is CASSPTGGFGNTIYF. As DNA, the CDR3 is TGTGCCAGCAGCCCGACAGGGGGTTTCGGAAACACCATATATTTT.

The V gene is TRBV4-1, the J gene TRBJ2-3; 10 positions match TRBD1. The V segment lost 3 bases and the J segment 0 bases; nucleotides outside the gene matches: 6. Germline CDR1 and CDR2: MGHRA and YSYEKL. The CDR3 contains 17 residues. The CDR3 DNA reads as TGCGCCAGCAGCCACTTGGGGACAGGGGCTAGCACAGATACGCAGTATTTT. Residues: CASSHLGTGASTDTQYF.